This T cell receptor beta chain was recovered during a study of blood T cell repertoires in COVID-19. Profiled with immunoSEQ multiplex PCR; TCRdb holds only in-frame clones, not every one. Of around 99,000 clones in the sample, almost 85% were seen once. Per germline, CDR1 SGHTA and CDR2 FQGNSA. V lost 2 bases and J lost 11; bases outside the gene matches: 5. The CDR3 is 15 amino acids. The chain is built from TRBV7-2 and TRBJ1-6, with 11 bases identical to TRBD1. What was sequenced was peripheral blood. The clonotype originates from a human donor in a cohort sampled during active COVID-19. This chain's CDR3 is CASSLRTGGEAPLHF. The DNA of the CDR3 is TGTGCCAGCAGCTTAAGGACAGGGGGCGAGGCACCCCTCCACTTT.